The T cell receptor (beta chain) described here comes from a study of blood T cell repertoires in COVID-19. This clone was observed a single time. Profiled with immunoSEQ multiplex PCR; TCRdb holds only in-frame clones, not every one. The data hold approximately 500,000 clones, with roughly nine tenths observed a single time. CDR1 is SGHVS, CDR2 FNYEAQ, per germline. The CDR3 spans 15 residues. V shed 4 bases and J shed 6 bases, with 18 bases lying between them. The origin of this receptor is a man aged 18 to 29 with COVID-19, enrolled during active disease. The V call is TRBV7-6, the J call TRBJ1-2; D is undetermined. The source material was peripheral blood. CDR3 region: CASSSTIADPDGYTF. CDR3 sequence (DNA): TGTGCCAGCAGCTCAACTATTGCAGATCCAGATGGCTACACCTTC.